The 30 T cell receptor beta chains given below trace back to one sample, sequenced in a study of blood T cell repertoires in COVID-19. Clones were sequenced by immunoSEQ multiplex PCR, and TCRdb holds only the in-frame ones, with some missing. The sample holds 210,000 or so clones, around 85% seen once. The specimen sequenced was peripheral blood. These receptors were obtained from a human donor in a cohort sampled during active COVID-19.

The CDR3 DNA reads TGTGCCAGCTCCCCCGGGTCCGTCTCCTACGAGCAGTACTTC. Translated: CASSPGSVSYEQYF. The chain couples TRBV18 to TRBJ2-7; D call uncertain. There are 14 residues in the CDR3. Trimming removed 6 bases at V and 0 bases at J, with 12 bases between. CDR1 and CDR2 (germline): KGHSH, LQKENI.

The chain links TRBV7-2 to TRBJ1-2; 10 nucleotides match TRBD1. J gave up 7 bases and V 10 bases, and 6 bases lay outside the gene matches. The CDR3 spans 12 residues. CDR1 is SGHTA and CDR2 is FQGNSA in the germline V gene. CDR3 loop: CATGDRGRGYTF. DNA for the CDR3: TGTGCCACAGGGGACAGGGGCCGTGGCTACACCTTC.

The chain employs TRBV6-8 and TRBJ1-5, with D maybe TRBD1 (5 bases). The ends were cut back, 5 bases at V and 2 bases at J, with 16 bases in the middle. CDR3 size: 16 residues. Germline-derived CDR1 and CDR2 are MNHGY and SAAAGT. CDR3 protein: CASSRPQGSGNQPQHF. The CDR3 DNA reads TGTGCCAGCAGTAGACCCCAGGGCAGTGGCAATCAGCCCCAGCATTTT.

This clone occurred a few times. This chain links TRBV13 with TRBJ2-7; D is unclear. The CDR3 sequence is 12 residues long. The V gene lost 3 bases and the J gene lost 6 bases, with 9 bases spanning the gap. In germline, CDR1 is PRHDT, CDR2 FYEKMQ (reference sequence). The CDR3 coding sequence is TGTGCCAGCAGCTTGGGCAGCCCCGAGCAGTACTTC. Residues: CASSLGSPEQYF.

Only a few counts were recorded for this clone. The chain recombines TRBV7-9 with TRBJ1-2; 10 bases are shared with TRBD1. The CDR3 consists of 15 residues. J was trimmed by 4 bases and V by 5 bases; bases with no gene match: 7. Germline V gene sequence: CDR1 SEHNR, CDR2 FQNEAQ (reference sequence). Written as DNA, the CDR3 is TGTGCCAGCAGCGTCCCGGGACAGGGGACCTATGGCTACACCTTC. This encodes CASSVPGQGTYGYTF.

This sequence joins TRBV10-3 and TRBJ1-1; D is ambiguous. The length of the CDR3 is 13 residues. V dropped 3 bases and J dropped 0 bases, with 5 bases sitting between them. CDR1 and CDR2 (germline): ENHRY, SYGVKD. For the CDR3, the DNA is TGTGCCATCAGTGATGCGGTGAACACTGAAGCTTTCTTT. Translation gives CAISDAVNTEAFF.

On this clone: This same CDR3 is encoded by further DNA sequences in the sample. The chain couples TRBV19 to TRBJ1-5; 7 bases are a match to TRBD1. The CDR3 is made up of 12 amino acids. The V gene end was trimmed by 7 bases and the J gene end by 4 bases; junction bases not matched to a gene: 1. The germline gives CDR1 LNHDA, CDR2 SQIVND (reference sequence). The CDR3 protein is CASKQGNQPQHF. The CDR3 DNA sequence: TGTGCCAGTAAACAGGGGAATCAGCCCCAGCATTTT.

This rearrangement joins TRBV29-1 to TRBJ2-5; D gene uncertain. The CDR3 has 13 amino acids. Germline CDR1 SQVTM, CDR2 ANQGSEA. With 4 bases removed from V and 5 bases from J, the gap between germline ends came to 14 bases. The CDR3 DNA follows: TGCAGCGTTGCCCAAAATCTAGGCGAGACCCAGTACTTC. This translates into CSVAQNLGETQYF.

This rearrangement joins TRBV5-4 to TRBJ1-2; TRBD1 might be the D (6 bases). Germline V gene data show CDR1 as SGHNT and CDR2 as YYREEE (reference sequence). The CDR3 has 14 residues. Between the trimmed V and J ends, which lost 3 bases and 2 bases, there was a span of 11 bases. The CDR3 reads CASSYRDPNYGYTF. The DNA of the CDR3 is TGTGCCAGCAGCTACAGGGATCCAAACTATGGCTACACCTTC.

The CDR3 region has the DNA TGTGCCAGCAGTTCCCCTACCGGGAGAGAGAACACCGGGGAGCTGTTTTTT. Encoded protein: CASSSPTGRENTGELFF. This chain connects TRBV27 to TRBJ2-2; a weak D match, TRBD2 (6 bases). CDR3 length: 17 residues. V lost 4 bases to trimming and J lost 1 base, with 16 bases between them. Germline CDR1 MNHEY, CDR2 SMNVEV (reference sequence).

This clone appeared a few times. The chain recombines TRBV4-1 with TRBJ1-2, with 7 bases that match TRBD1. Germline V gene sequence: CDR1 MGHRA, CDR2 YSYEKL. Trimming at V came to 3 bases and at J to 4 bases, leaving 2 bases not matched to a gene. This CDR3 contains 13 residues. The CDR3 sequence: CASSHTGAYGYTF. The CDR3 coding sequence is TGCGCCAGCAGCCACACAGGGGCCTATGGCTACACCTTC.

This clone was seen once. The chain links TRBV19 to TRBJ1-5, with D perhaps matching TRBD1 (5 bases). Deletions cut 3 bases from V and 3 bases from J, with 9 bases between. The CDR3 has 14 residues. Germline V gene data show CDR1 as LNHDA and CDR2 as SQIVND (reference sequence). DNA of the CDR3: TGTGCCAGTAGTATCGGGGGATCCAATCAGCCCCAGCATTTT. Translating gives CASSIGGSNQPQHF.

This clone showed up just a few times. The gene calls are TRBV7-2 and TRBJ2-7, with D maybe TRBD2 (7 bases). The CDR3 runs 12 residues. Germline assignment: CDR1 SGHTA and CDR2 FQGNSA. Trimming removed 8 bases at V and 2 bases at J, with 10 bases between. Written as DNA, the CDR3 is TGTGCCAGCGTGCGGGGGCCCTACGAGCAGTACTTC. Amino acid sequence: CASVRGPYEQYF.

The gene calls are TRBV21-1 and TRBJ2-7; the table's D gene call, TRBD2, was not cross checked with the DNA. TRBV21-1 is deemed a pseudogene. The CDR3 runs 16 residues. CDR3 coding DNA: TGTGCCAGCAGGACTAGGGACGGGGAGACATCGCGAGAGCAGTACTTC. Protein sequence: CASRTRDGETSREQYF.

V and J are TRBV29-1 and TRBJ2-7; tentative D call: TRBD1 (6 bases). The CDR3 has 13 amino acids. Germline CDR1 reads SQVTM; CDR2 reads ANQGSEA. Trimming removed 7 bases from V and 1 base from J, with 14 bases in between. The CDR3 DNA follows: TGCAGCGGTGGAGACGGACAGTCCTACGAGCAGTACTTC. Translated: CSGGDGQSYEQYF.

This clone has only a few counts. The chain combines TRBV7-2 with TRBJ1-5; the D is unclear. This CDR3 is 15 amino acids long. Per germline, CDR1 SGHTA and CDR2 FQGNSA. Between the trimmed V and J ends, which lost 0 bases and 1 base, there was a span of 7 bases. CDR3 bases: TGTGCCAGCAGCTTAGCGGTAGAAAGCAATCAGCCCCAGCATTTT. It encodes CASSLAVESNQPQHF.

The chain recombines TRBV21-1 with TRBJ1-3. TRBV21-1 is deemed a pseudogene. The CDR3 consists of 19 residues. CDR3 region: CASSKALSGEGRSGNTIYF. The CDR3 nucleotides read TGTGCCAGCAGCAAAGCGCTTTCGGGGGAAGGGAGGTCTGGAAACACCATATATTTT.

The chain links TRBV7-9 to TRBJ1-1; possibly TRBD1 for D (5 bases). CDR3 length: 14 amino acids. V was clipped by 5 bases and J by 4 bases, with 14 bases between them. CDR1 and CDR2 from the germline V gene are SEHNR and FQNEAQ (reference sequence). The CDR3: CASSPGGLSTEAFF. CDR3 coding DNA: TGTGCCAGCAGCCCCGGGGGGTTGTCCACTGAAGCTTTCTTT.

With regard to this clone: A read error may account for a junction end that differs from germline. The rearrangement links TRBV30 to TRBJ1-2; 7 nucleotides match TRBD1. Germline CDR1 reads GTSNPN; CDR2 reads SVGIG (reference sequence). There are 14 residues in the CDR3. The CDR3 DNA follows: TGTGCCTGGAGTGGACGGCAGGGGGAGATAACCTCTCCCTTC. It codes for CAWSGRQGEITSPF.

A remark on this clone: Germline and junction disagree at one end, which may indicate a read error. V gene TRBV7-9 combines with J gene TRBJ2-7; TRBD2 matches at 12 bases. Germline lookup yields CDR1 SEHNR and CDR2 FQNEAQ (reference sequence). The CDR3 consists of 16 residues. CDR3 sequence (DNA): TGTACCAGCAGCTTTGGGACTAGCGGGTGGTCCTACGAGCAGTACTTC. The encoded protein is CTSSFGTSGWSYEQYF. Together with reference TRBV7-9 and TRBJ2-7, the CDR3 gives the full variable domain: DTGVSQNPRHKITKRGQNVTFRCDPISEHNRLYWYRQTLGQGPEFLTYFQNEAQLEKSRLLSDRFSAERPKGSFSTLEIQRTEQGDSAMYLCTSSFGTSGWSYEQYFGPGTRLTVT.

V gene TRBV2 combines with J gene TRBJ1-3, with TRBD1 matching over 11 bases. The CDR3 contains 15 residues. Germline lookup yields CDR1 SNHLY and CDR2 FYNNEI. V lost 6 bases, J lost 1 base, and 2 bases stayed unmatched. The CDR3 sequence is CASRGTGGSGNTIYF. In nucleotides, the CDR3 is TGTGCCAGCAGGGGGACAGGGGGATCTGGAAACACCATATATTTT.

In its sample, this clone was seen a few times. V is TRBV3-1 (or the pseudogene TRBV3-2) and J is TRBJ2-1; D is undetermined. V lost 0 bases and J 6 bases, leaving 12 bases between the germline ends. The CDR3 consists of 15 residues. Germline loops: CDR1 LGHDT, CDR2 YNNKEL (reference sequence). Written as DNA, the CDR3 is TGTGCCAGCAGCCAAGATGAAACAGACCCCAATGAGCAGTTCTTC. The encoded protein is CASSQDETDPNEQFF.

This clone was found a few times. The J gene is TRBJ1-2, the V gene TRBV28; D may be TRBD1 (5 bases). CDR1 is MDHEN and CDR2 is SYDVKM in the germline V gene. V was shortened by 5 bases and J by 2 bases, with 15 bases between the two germline ends. This CDR3 region has 15 residues. In nucleotides, the CDR3 is TGTGCCAGCAGTCCCCCCAGGGCGCAGAACTATGGCTACACCTTC. Translating it yields CASSPPRAQNYGYTF.

CDR3 DNA sequence: TGTGCCAGCAGCTTGACAGGGGACACTGAAGCTTTCTTT. Protein sequence: CASSLTGDTEAFF. This chain joins TRBV7-9 and TRBJ1-1; TRBD1 agrees at 8 bases. CDR1 and CDR2 (germline): SEHNR, FQNEAQ (reference sequence). The CDR3 is 13 amino acids. The trim removed 3 bases at V and 3 bases at J, leaving 0 bases unmatched. Together with reference TRBV7-9 and TRBJ1-1, the CDR3 gives the full variable domain: DTGVSQNPRHKITKRGQNVTFRCDPISEHNRLYWYRQTLGQGPEFLTYFQNEAQLEKSRLLSDRFSAERPKGSFSTLEIQRTEQGDSAMYLCASSLTGDTEAFFGQGTRLTVV.

CDR3 in amino acids: CASSYGGRSYEQYF. CDR3 nucleotides: TGTGCCAGCAGTTATGGCGGGAGGTCCTACGAGCAGTACTTC. The genes are TRBV6-2 or TRBV6-3 and TRBJ2-7; 8 bases are a match to TRBD2. The CDR3 runs to 14 residues. Germline lookup yields CDR1 MNHEY and CDR2 SVGEGT. The J segment lost 1 base and the V segment lost 3 bases, leaving 2 bases of the junction unmatched.

The genes are TRBV25-1 and TRBJ1-1; 7 bases map to TRBD1. V lost 6 bases, J lost 4 bases, and 8 bases stayed unmatched. Germline CDR1 and CDR2: MGHDK and SYGVNS. The CDR3 is 14 residues long. The CDR3 nucleotides are TGTGCCAGCAGAGTAGACAGGGCTGGCACTGAAGCTTTCTTT. This codes for CASRVDRAGTEAFF.

The V call is TRBV28, the J call TRBJ2-1; 10 bases are a match to TRBD2. V lost 5 bases and J lost 5; bases outside the gene matches: 9. Germline V gives CDR1 MDHEN, CDR2 SYDVKM. CDR3 length equals 16 residues. The CDR3 region is CASSPLGLAADNEQFF. The CDR3 DNA follows: TGTGCCAGCAGTCCTCTCGGACTAGCGGCCGACAATGAGCAGTTCTTC. The full variable domain, rest sourced from reference TRBV28 and TRBJ2-1, is DVKVTQSSRYLVKRTGEKVFLECVQDMDHENMFWYRQDPGLGLRLIYFSYDVKMKEKGDIPEGYSVSREKKERFSLILESASTNQTSMYLCASSPLGLAADNEQFFGPGTRLTVL.

V usage is TRBV28 and J usage is TRBJ1-5; a possible D gene is TRBD1 (6 bases). Germline CDR1 is MDHEN and CDR2 is SYDVKM. There are 15 residues in the CDR3. Trimming stripped 2 bases from V and 2 bases from J, with 10 bases between. The chain's CDR3 is CASSLPAGGNQPQHF. The DNA of the CDR3 is TGTGCCAGCAGTTTACCGGCAGGGGGCAATCAGCCCCAGCATTTT.

The rearrangement uses TRBV24-1 and TRBJ2-3; 7 bases map to TRBD2. Germline loops: CDR1 KGHDR, CDR2 SFDVKD. V lost 2 bases and J lost 3; bases outside the gene matches: 10. The CDR3 is 17 amino acids. CDR3 amino acids: CATSDSVLGGRTDTQYF. As DNA, the CDR3 is TGTGCCACCAGTGATTCTGTCTTAGGCGGGAGAACAGATACGCAGTATTTT.

The gene calls are TRBV9 and TRBJ2-2, with D maybe TRBD2 (5 bases). With 3 bases removed from V and 5 bases from J, the gap between germline ends came to 5 bases. Germline V gene data show CDR1 as SGDLS and CDR2 as YYNGEE. The CDR3 totals 12 residues. This CDR3 reads CASSGGTGELFF. Written as DNA, the CDR3 is TGTGCCAGCAGCGGAGGGACCGGGGAGCTGTTTTTT.